Listed here are 21 T cell receptor beta chains from one sample, sequenced in a study of beta chain features in type 1 diabetes. Whole-study results and caveats: Type 1 diabetes patients showed a moderate but significant shortening of TCRB CDR3s in all four CD4+ subsets.

Expressed TCRB transcripts got sequenced, as all isolated RNA was reverse transcribed. Clones were sequenced by immunoSEQ multiplex PCR, and TCRdb holds only the in-frame ones, with some missing. The sample records roughly 51,000 clones, about 50% being singletons. Their antigens are not known. Input material: Tregs from blood. The receptors were sampled from a woman between 40 and 55 years old with type 1 diabetes.

The chain uses TRBV9 and TRBJ2-2, with D maybe TRBD1 (6 bases). V was shortened by 0 bases and J by 4 bases, with 10 bases between the two germline ends. CDR1 is SGDLS and CDR2 is YYNGEE in the germline V gene. The CDR3 extends over 15 amino acids. The CDR3 reads CASSVAGASTGELFF. The CDR3 DNA sequence: TGTGCCAGCAGCGTAGCAGGGGCGAGCACCGGGGAGCTGTTTTTT.

This rearrangement joins TRBV7-9 to TRBJ2-3; 7 bases map to TRBD2. The CDR3 contains 16 residues. Germline CDR1 SEHNR, CDR2 FQNEAQ (reference sequence). The J segment lost 2 bases and the V segment lost 2 bases, leaving 7 bases of the junction unmatched. CDR3 coding DNA: TGTGCCAGCAGCTTAAGGGCCAGCGGGAACACAGATACGCAGTATTTT. Protein sequence: CASSLRASGNTDTQYF.

A word on this clone: The junction departs from germline at one end; a sequencing error may be responsible. The J gene is TRBJ1-2, the V gene TRBV27; D is possibly TRBD1 (5 bases). CDR1 MNHEY and CDR2 SMNVEV come from the germline V gene (reference sequence). The CDR3 has 13 amino acids. CDR3 DNA: TGTGCCGGCAGTCTGACAGCCAACTATGGCTACACCTTC. Translated, it gives CAGSLTANYGYTF.

V gene TRBV5-5 combines with J gene TRBJ2-5; perhaps TRBD1 as D (6 bases). The CDR3 is 15 residues long. CDR1 and CDR2 (germline): SGHKS, YYEKEE (reference sequence). Trimming stripped 0 bases from V and 5 bases from J, with 14 bases between. The DNA of the CDR3 is TGTGCCAGCAGCTTGGGGACAGCCTACGGGGAGACCCAGTACTTC. Its protein is CASSLGTAYGETQYF.

The chain uses TRBV2 and TRBJ1-2, with TRBD1 identical over 7 bases. This CDR3 has 13 amino acids. V dropped 8 bases and J dropped 4; count of bases not matched to a gene: 7. The germline V gene has CDR1 SNHLY and CDR2 FYNNEI. CDR3 nucleotides: TGTGCCAGCGGAACAGGGGCCAGCTATGGCTACACCTTC. Translating it yields CASGTGASYGYTF.

This clone has only a few counts. The chain joins TRBV5-1 to TRBJ1-1, with 8 positions matching TRBD1. Unmatched junction bases numbered 4, after V lost 5 bases and J lost 4 bases. This CDR3 is 13 amino acids long. Germline CDR1 reads SGHRS; CDR2 reads YFSETQ. The CDR3 is CASRGQGGTEAFF. The CDR3 nucleotides read TGCGCCAGCAGAGGACAGGGAGGCACTGAAGCTTTCTTT.

The genes are TRBV19 and TRBJ1-2, with 10 bases lining up with TRBD1. This CDR3 is built from 16 residues. Germline V gene data show CDR1 as LNHDA and CDR2 as SQIVND (reference sequence). The ends lost 7 bases at V and 6 bases at J; junction bases unmatched: 14. In DNA, the CDR3 is TGTGCCAGTACCCTATCTTGGACAGGGGGAAGCGATGGCTACACCTTC. This codes for CASTLSWTGGSDGYTF. The full variable domain, rest sourced from reference TRBV19 and TRBJ1-2, is DGGITQSPKYLFRKEGQNVTLSCEQNLNHDAMYWYRQDPGQGLRLIYYSQIVNDFQKGDIAEGYSVSREKKESFPLTVTSAQKNPTAFYLCASTLSWTGGSDGYTFGSGTRLTVV.

There are a few counts of this clone. The chain joins TRBV2 to TRBJ2-2; TRBD2 agrees at 9 bases. Per germline, CDR1 SNHLY and CDR2 FYNNEI. The V segment lost 6 bases and the J segment 7 bases; nucleotides outside the gene matches: 6. CDR3 length: 14 residues. CDR3 bases: TGTGCCAGCAGATCTAGCGGGAAGGGCGGGGAGCTGTTTTTT. It translates to CASRSSGKGGELFF.

The chain is built from TRBV7-2 and TRBJ2-3, with 7 bases matching TRBD2. CDR3 length equals 16 residues. Germline CDR1 reads SGHTA; CDR2 reads FQGNSA. Trimming cost V 3 bases and J 5 bases; bases outside gene matches: 11. The CDR3 sequence: CASSLPSGFVLDTQYF. DNA of the CDR3: TGTGCCAGCAGCTTGCCTAGCGGCTTCGTACTAGATACGCAGTATTTT.

The chain is built from TRBV7-2 and TRBJ1-1, with no clear D. Per germline, CDR1 SGHTA and CDR2 FQGNSA. Trimming stripped 1 base from V and 1 base from J, with 7 bases between. The CDR3 extends over 14 amino acids. This CDR3 reads CASSLGPENTEAFF. The CDR3 nucleotides are TGTGCCAGCAGCTTAGGCCCAGAGAACACTGAAGCTTTCTTT.

This clone has just a few counts. The chain uses TRBV28 and TRBJ1-5, with 9 bases lining up with TRBD1. J was trimmed by 5 bases and V by 4 bases; bases with no gene match: 3. Per germline, CDR1 MDHEN and CDR2 SYDVKM. This CDR3 contains 14 residues. CDR3 loop: CASSSYRGHQPQHF. CDR3 DNA: TGTGCCAGCAGTTCCTACAGGGGGCATCAGCCCCAGCATTTT.

CDR3 sequence: CASSLVSLGTGELFF. The CDR3, as DNA: TGTGCCAGCAGCTTAGTCAGTCTCGGGACCGGGGAGCTGTTTTTT. The chain carries TRBV7-2 and TRBJ2-2; D gene uncertain. The V gene's germline CDR1 is SGHTA and CDR2 FQGNSA. The CDR3 consists of 15 residues. Trimming cost V 1 base and J 5 bases, with 11 bases left between them.

The rearrangement joins TRBV7-3 to TRBJ2-3, with 8 bases identical to TRBD2. This CDR3 is 15 amino acids long. With V trimmed by 3 bases and J by 5 bases, 7 bases remained unmatched. Per the germline V gene, CDR1 is SGHTA and CDR2 is FQGTGA. The CDR3 DNA is TGTGCCAGCAGCTTGAGCGGGAGAGAAGTAGATACGCAGTATTTT. Residues: CASSLSGREVDTQYF. Using reference TRBV7-3 and TRBJ2-3 for the parts outside the CDR3, the full variable domain is GAGVSQTPSNKVTEKGKYVELRCDPISGHTALYWYRQSLGQGPEFLIYFQGTGAADDSGLPNDRFFAVRPEGSVSTLKIQRTERGDSAVYLCASSLSGREVDTQYFGPGTRLTVL.

V usage is TRBV19 and J usage is TRBJ1-1; D remains unclear. Trimming took off 4 bases at V and 1 base at J, with 7 bases between the two ends. Germline-derived CDR1 and CDR2 are LNHDA and SQIVND (reference sequence). The CDR3 has 13 amino acids. The CDR3 DNA is TGTGCCAGTAGTAGAGGCAAGAACACTGAAGCTTTCTTT. Protein: CASSRGKNTEAFF.

This CDR3 reads CASSYSGGNPNEQFF. As DNA, the CDR3 is TGTGCCAGCAGTTACTCGGGGGGGAACCCCAATGAGCAGTTCTTC. The chain carries TRBV6-5 and TRBJ2-1; 7 positions match TRBD2. The CDR3 totals 15 residues. J was trimmed by 6 bases and V by 0 bases; bases with no gene match: 5. Germline V gene lookup returns CDR1 MNHEY and CDR2 SVGAGI.

The V call is TRBV6-5, the J call TRBJ1-1; D unresolved. In germline, CDR1 is MNHEY, CDR2 SVGAGI. This CDR3 has 14 amino acids. Trimming stripped 4 bases from V and 11 bases from J, with 20 bases between. In nucleotides, the CDR3 is TGTGCCAGCAGTTCCCCGAGGCCCTTCGCCTCGGCTTTCTTT. Its translation is CASSSPRPFASAFF.

This clone was seen more than once but under ten times. This chain uses TRBV7-9 with TRBJ2-1; 15 bases agree with TRBD2. The trim removed 2 bases at V and 6 bases at J, leaving 8 bases unmatched. CDR3 length: 18 residues. From germline, CDR1 is SEHNR and CDR2 FQNEAQ (reference sequence). The CDR3 DNA sequence: TGTGCCAGCAGCTTAACGCCGGGACTAGCGGGGGGAGGCAATGAGCAGTTCTTC. Translating it yields CASSLTPGLAGGGNEQFF. The entire variable domain, with the rest obtained from reference TRBV7-9 and TRBJ2-1, is as follows: DTGVSQNPRHKITKRGQNVTFRCDPISEHNRLYWYRQTLGQGPEFLTYFQNEAQLEKSRLLSDRFSAERPKGSFSTLEIQRTEQGDSAMYLCASSLTPGLAGGGNEQFFGPGTRLTVL.

The chain uses TRBV5-6 and TRBJ2-2; TRBD2 matches 12 bases. After removal of 5 bases from V and 7 bases from J, the junction contained 6 bases not matched to a gene. Germline CDR1 SGHDT, CDR2 YYEEEE. This CDR3 is built from 15 residues. CDR3: CASRELAGGGGELFF. CDR3 coding DNA: TGTGCCAGCAGAGAACTAGCGGGAGGCGGCGGGGAGCTGTTTTTT.

This clone was detected only once. The rearrangement joins TRBV5-1 to TRBJ1-2; D may be TRBD1 (5 bases). The CDR3 consists of 13 residues. The germline gives CDR1 SGHRS, CDR2 YFSETQ. The V end lost 4 bases, the J end lost 5 bases, and 12 bases lay between the germline ends. The CDR3 DNA reads TGCGCCAGCAGCGGGGCGGAATCTTATGGCTACACCTTC. It is translated as CASSGAESYGYTF.

There are a few counts of this clone. V usage is TRBV28 and J usage is TRBJ2-1; 10 positions agree with TRBD1. Per the germline V gene, CDR1 is MDHEN and CDR2 is SYDVKM. The V segment lost 3 bases and the J segment 15 bases; nucleotides outside the gene matches: 8. The CDR3 extends over 13 amino acids. CDR3 DNA: TGTGCCAGCAGTTTCGGACAGGGGGTTTTTCTGTTCTTC. This sequence encodes CASSFGQGVFLFF.

J is TRBJ1-2 and V is TRBV6-5, with 7 bases aligning to TRBD1. The CDR3 contains 15 residues. V was clipped by 3 bases and J by 2 bases; unmatched bases: 6. Per germline, CDR1 MNHEY and CDR2 SVGAGI. The chain's CDR3 is CASSYGTEINYGYTF. CDR3 coding DNA: TGTGCCAGCAGTTATGGGACAGAGATAAACTATGGCTACACCTTC.